These T cell receptor beta chains were read from a single sample in a study of blood T cells in healthy people across ages. Each CDR3 protein is one row after TCRdb ran MiXCR on the 5' RACE reads. This sample yields 1.5 million to 1.8 million distinct CDR3 sequences, of which approximately 43% are seen a single time; about 3.8% belongs to the top ten. Sequencing used blood. The receptor source for this set is a woman younger than 35 in good health. CDR3s leave out the opening cysteine and the closing phenylalanine or tryptophan. The order of the fields is V gene, CDR3 protein.

v_call: TRBV27
cdr3_aa: ASRLAESYEQY

v_call: TRBV12-3/TRBV12-4
cdr3_aa: ASSLPTGDIQY

v_call: TRBV5-1
cdr3_aa: SSRAGLTNEQF

v_call: TRBV5-4
cdr3_aa: ASSWDPGGTDTQY

v_call: TRBV28
cdr3_aa: ASSLQGKPNEAF

v_call: TRBV11-2
cdr3_aa: ASSLATWTVSYNEQF

v_call: TRBV27
cdr3_aa: ASRNRDRNYGYT

v_call: TRBV11-2
cdr3_aa: ASSGTASYGYT

v_call: TRBV6-5
cdr3_aa: ASSSAGAGKETQY

v_call: TRBV5-1
cdr3_aa: ASSLERGAYNEQF

v_call: TRBV6-2/TRBV6-3
cdr3_aa: ASRPGTPRGANVLT

v_call: TRBV10-3
cdr3_aa: AISGQDTDTQY

v_call: TRBV4-1
cdr3_aa: ASSQEPGAMAKNIQY

v_call: TRBV5-6
cdr3_aa: ASSTGPGTPLH

v_call: TRBV12-3/TRBV12-4
cdr3_aa: ASSYGQGSTPLH

v_call: TRBV5-1
cdr3_aa: ASSLRDRLSYEQY

v_call: TRBV20-1
cdr3_aa: SATGGAGNTIY